This T cell receptor beta chain originates from a study of OX40 agonist ivuxolimab in advanced cancers. At the level of the study: Hepatocellular carcinoma, melanoma, renal cell or head and neck cancer affected the dose-escalation patients. With a range of about 23 to 85, age averaged 60 years, and 70% to 85% were male.

A word on this clone: Its antigen is unidentified.

This CDR3 contains 17 residues. V lost 3 bases and J 2 bases, leaving 19 bases between the germline ends. Germline loops: CDR1 SGHDN, CDR2 FVKESK. Libraries were prepared by immunoSEQ multiplex PCR; TCRdb keeps only in-frame clonotypes and omits some of them. The data hold around 70,000 clones, with around four fifths observed a single time. Study-level results: More expanded clones were seen, on average, in CD8+ T cells than in CD4+.

The source is an adult with an advanced solid tumor such as melanoma, head and neck, liver or kidney cancer. The chain carries TRBV14 and TRBJ1-2; no reliable D call. The sample consisted of CD4+ or CD8+ T cells sorted from blood, taken in a trial of the OX40 agonist ivuxolimab. CDR3 nucleotides: TGTGCCAGCAGCCATGGGCTGGTAGGTGGTGTGAACTATGGCTACACCTTC. Protein: CASSHGLVGGVNYGYTF.